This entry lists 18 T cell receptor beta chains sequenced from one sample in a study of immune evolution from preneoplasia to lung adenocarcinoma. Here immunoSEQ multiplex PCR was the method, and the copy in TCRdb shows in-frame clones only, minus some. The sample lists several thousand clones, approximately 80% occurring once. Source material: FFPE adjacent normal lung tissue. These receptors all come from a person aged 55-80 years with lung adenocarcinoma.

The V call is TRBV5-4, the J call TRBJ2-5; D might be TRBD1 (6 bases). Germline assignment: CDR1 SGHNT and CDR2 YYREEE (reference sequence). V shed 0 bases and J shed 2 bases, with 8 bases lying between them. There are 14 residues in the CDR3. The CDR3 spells CASSLGDRQETQYF. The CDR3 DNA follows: TGTGCCAGCAGCTTGGGTGACAGGCAAGAGACCCAGTACTTC.

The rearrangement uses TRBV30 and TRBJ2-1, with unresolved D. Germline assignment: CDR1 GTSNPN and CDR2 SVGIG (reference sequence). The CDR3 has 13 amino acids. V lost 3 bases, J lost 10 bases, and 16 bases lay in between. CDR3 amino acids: CAWSASSAQEQFF. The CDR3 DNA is TGTGCCTGGAGCGCGAGCAGCGCGCAAGAGCAGTTCTTC.

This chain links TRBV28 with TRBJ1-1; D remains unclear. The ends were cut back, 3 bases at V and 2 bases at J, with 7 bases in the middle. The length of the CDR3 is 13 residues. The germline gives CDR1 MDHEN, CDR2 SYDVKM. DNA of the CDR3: TGTGCCAGCAGTTTCGGTCTTAACACTGAAGCTTTCTTT. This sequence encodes CASSFGLNTEAFF.

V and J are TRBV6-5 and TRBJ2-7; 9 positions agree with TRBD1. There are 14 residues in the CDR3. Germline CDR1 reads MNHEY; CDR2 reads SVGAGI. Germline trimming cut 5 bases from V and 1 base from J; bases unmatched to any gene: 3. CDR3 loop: CASSPGQGSYEQYF. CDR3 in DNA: TGTGCCAGCAGTCCCGGACAGGGGTCCTACGAGCAGTACTTC.

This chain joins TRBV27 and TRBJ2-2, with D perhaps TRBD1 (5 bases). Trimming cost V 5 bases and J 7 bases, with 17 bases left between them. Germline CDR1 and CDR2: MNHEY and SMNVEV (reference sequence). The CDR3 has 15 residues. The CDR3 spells CASSQDMGRIGELFF. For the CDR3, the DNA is TGTGCCAGCAGTCAGGACATGGGGCGCATCGGGGAGCTGTTTTTT.

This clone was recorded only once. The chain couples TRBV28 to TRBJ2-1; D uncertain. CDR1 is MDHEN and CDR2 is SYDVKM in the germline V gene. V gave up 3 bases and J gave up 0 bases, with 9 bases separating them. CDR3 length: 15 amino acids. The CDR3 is CASSFTAASYNEQFF. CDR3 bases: TGTGCCAGCAGTTTCACCGCAGCCTCCTACAATGAGCAGTTCTTC. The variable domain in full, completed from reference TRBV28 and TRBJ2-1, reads DVKVTQSSRYLVKRTGEKVFLECVQDMDHENMFWYRQDPGLGLRLIYFSYDVKMKEKGDIPEGYSVSREKKERFSLILESASTNQTSMYLCASSFTAASYNEQFFGPGTRLTVL.

The CDR3 loop is CATVPAQGALEYGYTF. The DNA of the CDR3 is TGTGCCACCGTTCCGGCACAGGGGGCGCTTGAGTATGGCTACACCTTC. The chain uses TRBV2 and TRBJ1-2, with 9 positions matching TRBD1. The V segment lost 10 bases and the J segment 5 bases; nucleotides outside the gene matches: 17. The CDR3 has 16 amino acids. Germline CDR1 SNHLY, CDR2 FYNNEI.

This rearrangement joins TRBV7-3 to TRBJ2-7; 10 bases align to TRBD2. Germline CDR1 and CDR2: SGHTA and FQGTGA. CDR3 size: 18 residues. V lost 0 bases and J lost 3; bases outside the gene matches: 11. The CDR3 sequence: CASSLTRLGLAGVYEQYV. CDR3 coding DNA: TGTGCCAGCAGCTTAACTCGCCTTGGGCTAGCGGGGGTCTACGAGCAGTACGTC.

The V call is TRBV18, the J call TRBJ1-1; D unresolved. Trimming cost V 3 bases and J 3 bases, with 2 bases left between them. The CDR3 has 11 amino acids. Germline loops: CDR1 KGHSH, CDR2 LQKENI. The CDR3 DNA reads TGTGCCAGCTCACCGGACACTGAAGCTTTCTTT. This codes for CASSPDTEAFF.

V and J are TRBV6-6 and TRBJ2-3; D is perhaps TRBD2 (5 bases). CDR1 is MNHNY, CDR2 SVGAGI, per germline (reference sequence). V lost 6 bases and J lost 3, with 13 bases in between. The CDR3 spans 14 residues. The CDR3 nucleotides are TGTGCCAGCAGCCTCCTGCGGGTTACAGATACGCAGTATTTT. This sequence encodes CASSLLRVTDTQYF.

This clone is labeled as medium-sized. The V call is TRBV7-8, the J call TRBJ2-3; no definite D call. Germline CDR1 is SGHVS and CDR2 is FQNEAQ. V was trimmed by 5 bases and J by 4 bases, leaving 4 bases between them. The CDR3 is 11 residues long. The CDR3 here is CASSRSDTQYF. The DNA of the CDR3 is TGTGCCAGCAGCAGATCAGATACGCAGTATTTT.

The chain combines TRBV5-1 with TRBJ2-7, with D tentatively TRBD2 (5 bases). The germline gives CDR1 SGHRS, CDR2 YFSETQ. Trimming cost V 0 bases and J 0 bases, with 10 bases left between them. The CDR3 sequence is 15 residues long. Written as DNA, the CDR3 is TGCGCCAGCAGCTTGGTTTCGGGGAGCTCCTACGAGCAGTACTTC. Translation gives CASSLVSGSSYEQYF.

The CDR3 region has the DNA TGTGCCAGCAGTACCGGGACAGAGAACACTGAAGCTTTCTTT. Residues: CASSTGTENTEAFF. The chain employs TRBV25-1 and TRBJ1-1; 7 bases are a match to TRBD1. With V trimmed by 5 bases and J by 1 base, 4 bases remained unmatched. This CDR3 contains 14 residues. Per germline, CDR1 MGHDK and CDR2 SYGVNS.

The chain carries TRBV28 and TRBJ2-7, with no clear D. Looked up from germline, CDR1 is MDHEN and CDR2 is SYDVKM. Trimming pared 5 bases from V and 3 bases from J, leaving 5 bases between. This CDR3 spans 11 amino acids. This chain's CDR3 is CASSPYYEQYF. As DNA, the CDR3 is TGTGCCAGCAGTCCCTACTACGAGCAGTACTTC. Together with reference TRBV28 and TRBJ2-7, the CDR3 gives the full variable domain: DVKVTQSSRYLVKRTGEKVFLECVQDMDHENMFWYRQDPGLGLRLIYFSYDVKMKEKGDIPEGYSVSREKKERFSLILESASTNQTSMYLCASSPYYEQYFGPGTRLTVT.

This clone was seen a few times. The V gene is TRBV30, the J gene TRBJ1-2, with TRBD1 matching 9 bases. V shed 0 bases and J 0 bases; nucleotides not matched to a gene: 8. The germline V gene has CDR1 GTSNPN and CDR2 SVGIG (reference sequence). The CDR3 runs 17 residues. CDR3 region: CAWSVGTGQGSNYGYTF. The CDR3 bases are TGTGCCTGGAGTGTAGGAACGGGACAGGGATCTAACTATGGCTACACCTTC. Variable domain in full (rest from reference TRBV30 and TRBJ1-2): SQTIHQWPATLVQPVGSPLSLECTVEGTSNPNLYWYRQAAGRGLQLLFYSVGIGQISSEVPQNLSASRPQDRQFILSSKKLLLSDSGFYLCAWSVGTGQGSNYGYTFGSGTRLTVV.

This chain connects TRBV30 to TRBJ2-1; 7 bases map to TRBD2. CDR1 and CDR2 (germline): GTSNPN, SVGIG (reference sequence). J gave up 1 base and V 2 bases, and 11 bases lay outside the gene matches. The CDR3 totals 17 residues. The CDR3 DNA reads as TGTGCCTGGAGTTCCCTCTATGGAGCGGGGTCCTACAATGAGCAGTTCTTC. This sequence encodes CAWSSLYGAGSYNEQFF.

Here the CDR3 DNA reads TGCGCCAGCAGCTTCGGGGTAGCGGGGAGGGAAGAGACCCAGTACTTC. As protein: CASSFGVAGREETQYF. The chain couples TRBV5-1 to TRBJ2-5; 8 bases align to TRBD2. CDR3 length: 16 amino acids. Germline CDR1 is SGHRS and CDR2 is YFSETQ. The V gene end was trimmed by 2 bases and the J gene end by 3 bases; junction bases not matched to a gene: 9.

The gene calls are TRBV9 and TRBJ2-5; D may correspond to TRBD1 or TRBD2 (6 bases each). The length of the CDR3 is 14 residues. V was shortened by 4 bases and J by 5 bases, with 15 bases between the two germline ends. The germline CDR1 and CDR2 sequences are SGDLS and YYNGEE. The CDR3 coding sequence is TGTGCCAGCAGCCCTCGACTAGGGGGGGAGACCCAGTACTTC. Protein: CASSPRLGGETQYF. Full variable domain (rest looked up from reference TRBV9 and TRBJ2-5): DSGVTQTPKHLITATGQRVTLRCSPRSGDLSVYWYQQSLDQGLQFLIQYYNGEERAKGNILERFSAQQFPDLHSELNLSSLELGDSALYFCASSPRLGGETQYFGPGTRLLVL.